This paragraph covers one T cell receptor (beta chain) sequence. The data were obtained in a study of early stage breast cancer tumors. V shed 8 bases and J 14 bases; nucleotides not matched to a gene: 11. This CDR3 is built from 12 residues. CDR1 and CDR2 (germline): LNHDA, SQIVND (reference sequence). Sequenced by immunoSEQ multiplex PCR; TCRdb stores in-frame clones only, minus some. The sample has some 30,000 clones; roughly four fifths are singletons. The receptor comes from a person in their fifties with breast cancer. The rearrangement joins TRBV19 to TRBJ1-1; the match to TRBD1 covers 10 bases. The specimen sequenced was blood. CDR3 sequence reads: CASSTGGLYSFF. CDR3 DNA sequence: TGTGCCAGTTCGACAGGGGGCCTTTATTCGTTCTTT.